This TCR beta chain was sequenced in a study of T cell responses to AZD1222 COVID-19 vaccine. Trimming removed 0 bases at V and 2 bases at J, with 11 bases between. This CDR3 has 15 amino acids. In germline, CDR1 is SGDLS, CDR2 YYNGEE. Study-level results: Researchers took repertoire samples only after the peak T cell response had come. Breadth and depth of Spike-specific TCRs rose after two AZD1222 doses.

Only in-frame clones appear in the TCRdb table, and some are missing; sequencing was by immunoSEQ multiplex PCR. This sample has under 70,000 clones, with around 84% found just once. Remarks on this clone: What it binds is unknown.

This clonotype originated in an adult in good health. Sequences were derived from peripheral blood, sampled on day 0 of AZD1222 vaccination. The chain combines TRBV9 with TRBJ2-5, with D unclear. CDR3: CASSVGPAPQETQYF. DNA of the CDR3: TGTGCCAGCAGCGTAGGCCCGGCCCCACAAGAGACCCAGTACTTC.